The 30 T cell receptor beta chains below come from one sample, sequenced in a study of CD8+CD57+ T cells in acquired aplastic anemia. The template for TCR beta VDJ and CDR3 sequence profiling was genomic DNA. TCRdb reprocessed the reads via MiXCR and lists one record per CDR3 protein. The sample has about 190,000 distinct CDR3 sequences; approximately 49% are singletons. Sequencing used sorted CD4+, CD8+, or CD8+CD57+ T cells (not recorded which) from PBMCs. Every receptor here comes from a human donor in good health, serving as a control.

This clonotype appeared once. At one boundary the junction diverges from the germline segment, which might be a read error. The chain links TRBV5-1 to TRBJ1-1, with D perhaps TRBD1 (5 bases). CDR3 length equals 13 residues. The germline gives CDR1 SGHRS, CDR2 YFSETQ. CDR3 in amino acids: CASGLSGLREAFF. CDR3 DNA: TGCGCCAGCGGCTTGTCAGGGTTGAGGGAAGCCTTCTTT.

This clonotype appeared a few times. A read error is possible here, since a much larger clone lies one base away. The chain is built from TRBV5-1 and TRBJ2-2, with D perhaps matching TRBD2 (5 bases). Germline V lookup: CDR1 SGHRS, CDR2 YFSETQ. The CDR3 is made up of 15 amino acids. The CDR3 coding sequence is TGCGCCAGCAGCTTGGAAATCAGGCACACCGGGGAGCTGCTTTTT. It encodes CASSLEIRHTGELLF.

In this sample, this clonotype turned up many times. The chain employs TRBV9 and TRBJ2-1; 8 bases match TRBD2. Germline V gene lookup returns CDR1 SGDLS and CDR2 YYNGEE. The CDR3 runs 18 residues. V was clipped by 0 bases and J by 0 bases; unmatched bases: 8. The CDR3 protein is CASSVDGLAGSSYNEQFF. Here the CDR3 DNA reads TGTGCCAGCAGCGTAGACGGGTTAGCGGGGAGCTCCTACAATGAGCAGTTCTTC.

This clonotype appeared many times. The gene calls are TRBV5-6 and TRBJ2-7, with D hard to call. This CDR3 contains 12 residues. Germline CDR1 SGHDT, CDR2 YYEEEE. Trimming cost V 2 bases and J 4 bases, with 7 bases left between them. This chain's CDR3 is CASSFFSYEQYF. The CDR3 DNA sequence: TGTGCCAGCAGCTTTTTTTCGTACGAGCAGTACTTC.

This clonotype has just one count. This chain uses TRBV7-9 with TRBJ1-2; 8 nucleotides agree with TRBD1. The CDR3 extends over 12 amino acids. The junction had 3 bases not matched to a gene; V was cut back by 5 bases and J by 7 bases. Germline CDR1 reads SEHNR; CDR2 reads FQNEAQ (reference sequence). In DNA, the CDR3 is TGTGCCAGCAGCGGGACAGGATTTGGCTACACCTTC. Residues: CASSGTGFGYTF. The whole variable domain, remainder taken from reference TRBV7-9 and TRBJ1-2, is DTGVSQNPRHKITKRGQNVTFRCDPISEHNRLYWYRQTLGQGPEFLTYFQNEAQLEKSRLLSDRFSAERPKGSFSTLEIQRTEQGDSAMYLCASSGTGFGYTFGSGTRLTVV.

V gene TRBV28 combines with J gene TRBJ2-7; tentative D call: TRBD1 (6 bases). V dropped 6 bases and J dropped 6 bases, with 12 bases sitting between them. There are 12 residues in the CDR3. CDR1 and CDR2 (germline): MDHEN, SYDVKM. CDR3 nucleotide sequence: TGTGCCAGCAGACAACAGGGTGGCGAGCAGTACTTC. Amino acids: CASRQQGGEQYF.

The chain joins TRBV20-1 to TRBJ2-1; possibly TRBD2 for D (6 bases). The V end was cut by 5 bases, the J end by 1 base, with 18 bases between. The CDR3 spans 16 residues. Germline-derived CDR1 and CDR2 are DFQATT and SNEGSKA (reference sequence). The CDR3 DNA sequence: TGCAGTGCTTCTCCGGTAGGACTATCATCCTACAATGAGCAGTTCTTC. Translating it yields CSASPVGLSSYNEQFF.

This chain connects TRBV28 to TRBJ1-5, with D maybe TRBD1 (6 bases). The germline V gene has CDR1 MDHEN and CDR2 SYDVKM. The CDR3 runs to 14 residues. The V and J ends lost 5 bases and 0 bases respectively, with 8 bases between them. This CDR3 is CASSPGDSNQPQHF. The CDR3 region has the DNA TGTGCCAGCAGTCCAGGGGATAGCAATCAGCCCCAGCATTTT.

This clonotype was seen many times. This chain joins TRBV7-2 and TRBJ2-5, with D unresolved. The CDR3 loop spans 13 amino acids. The V and J ends lost 1 base and 5 bases respectively, with 8 bases between them. The germline V gene encodes CDR1 SGHTA and CDR2 FQGNSA. This chain's CDR3 is CASSLGSVETQYF. CDR3 bases: TGTGCCAGCAGCTTAGGCAGTGTGGAGACCCAGTACTTC.

The V gene is TRBV27, the J gene TRBJ2-1; a weak D match, TRBD1 (5 bases). The germline V gene encodes CDR1 MNHEY and CDR2 SMNVEV (reference sequence). Trimming shortened V by 2 bases and J by 6 bases, and 11 bases separated the two germline ends. The CDR3 covers 14 residues. CDR3 loop: CASSLRAGSNEQFF. Here the CDR3 DNA reads TGTGCCAGCAGTTTACGGGCAGGGTCCAATGAGCAGTTCTTC.

The V gene is TRBV18, the J gene TRBJ2-2; possible D gene TRBD1, 6 bases. This CDR3 is 14 amino acids long. From germline, CDR1 is KGHSH and CDR2 LQKENI. V was trimmed by 4 bases and J by 6 bases, leaving 12 bases between them. The CDR3 sequence: CASSRLQGAGELFF. CDR3 sequence (DNA): TGTGCCAGCTCACGACTACAGGGAGCCGGGGAGCTGTTTTTT.

This clonotype has a count of ten or more. The chain uses TRBV19 and TRBJ1-6, with a tentative D call TRBD1 (6 bases). The CDR3 runs to 18 residues. CDR1 is LNHDA and CDR2 is SQIVND in the germline V gene (reference sequence). Trimming removed 6 bases from V and 0 bases from J, with 18 bases in between. The CDR3: CASSRQAGARSYNSPLHF. In nucleotides, the CDR3 is TGTGCCAGTAGCAGACAAGCAGGGGCCCGCTCCTATAATTCACCCCTCCACTTT.

This clonotype occurred many times. The rearrangement uses TRBV20-1 and TRBJ2-1, with a tentative D call TRBD1 (6 bases). The germline gives CDR1 DFQATT, CDR2 SNEGSKA (reference sequence). This CDR3 is built from 11 residues. V dropped 5 bases and J dropped 7 bases, with 9 bases sitting between them. The CDR3 nucleotides read TGCAGTGCTGCACAGGGTAATGAGCAGTTCTTC. Residues: CSAAQGNEQFF.

V is TRBV2 and J is TRBJ1-1; tentatively, D is TRBD1 (6 bases). CDR1 SNHLY and CDR2 FYNNEI come from the germline V gene. With 6 bases removed from V and 2 bases from J, the gap between germline ends came to 7 bases. The CDR3 runs 12 residues. CDR3: CASRGANTEAFF. DNA of the CDR3: TGTGCCAGCAGGGGGGCCAACACTGAAGCTTTCTTT. Combining the CDR3 with reference TRBV2 and TRBJ1-1 gives the whole variable domain EPEVTQTPSHQVTQMGQEVILRCVPISNHLYFYWYRQILGQKVEFLVSFYNNEISEKSEIFDDQFSVERPDGSNFTLKIRSTKLEDSAMYFCASRGANTEAFFGQGTRLTVV.

The chain has TRBV5-1 and TRBJ2-5, with D possibly being TRBD2 (5 bases). CDR1 and CDR2 from the germline V gene are SGHRS and YFSETQ. Trimming pared 1 base from V and 2 bases from J, leaving 6 bases between. The CDR3 runs to 13 residues. CDR3 loop: CASSLRLQETQYF. The CDR3, as DNA: TGCGCCAGCAGCTTGCGACTACAAGAGACCCAGTACTTC.

This clonotype was seen a single time. The rearrangement links TRBV24-1 to TRBJ2-7; 8 nucleotides align to TRBD1. Germline V gene lookup returns CDR1 KGHDR and CDR2 SFDVKD. The CDR3 is 16 residues long. Trimming removed 4 bases from V and 4 bases from J; junction bases left unmatched: 11. CDR3 amino acids: CATSEDRQGYAYEQYF. The CDR3 DNA reads TGTGCCACCAGTGAGGACCGACAGGGGTATGCGTACGAGCAGTACTTC.

This clonotype occurred once. This chain uses TRBV24-1 with TRBJ2-1; D gene uncertain. The germline CDR1 and CDR2 sequences are KGHDR and SFDVKD. V was trimmed by 5 bases and J by 3 bases, leaving 16 bases between them. This CDR3 contains 16 residues. CDR3 in amino acids: CATSATDGVHYNEQFF. The CDR3 DNA reads TGTGCCACCAGTGCTACCGATGGGGTCCACTACAATGAGCAGTTCTTC.

This rearrangement joins TRBV24-1 to TRBJ2-5; D call uncertain. The V and J ends lost 9 bases and 3 bases respectively, with 7 bases between them. This CDR3 is 11 amino acids long. The germline CDR1 and CDR2 sequences are KGHDR and SFDVKD. The CDR3 region is CATAREETQYF. In DNA, the CDR3 is TGTGCCACCGCACGGGAAGAGACCCAGTACTTC.

In this sample, this clonotype turned up many times. V is TRBV6-5 and J is TRBJ1-6, with unresolved D. Trimming removed 2 bases from V and 6 bases from J, with 5 bases in between. Germline CDR1 is MNHEY and CDR2 is SVGAGI. The length of the CDR3 is 13 residues. DNA for the CDR3: TGTGCCAGCAGTTACGGTCTTAATTCACCCCTCCACTTT. Protein product: CASSYGLNSPLHF.

V is TRBV7-6 and J is TRBJ2-3, with D unresolved. The V gene's germline CDR1 is SGHVS and CDR2 FNYEAQ. The CDR3 length is 15 residues. Trimming removed 4 bases at V and 1 base at J, with 12 bases between. The CDR3 bases are TGTGCCAGCAGCTCGGCCGGTGGTCGCACAGATACGCAGTATTTT. Protein sequence: CASSSAGGRTDTQYF.

V and J are TRBV5-4 and TRBJ2-7, with TRBD1 matching over 7 bases. The ends lost 2 bases at V and 3 bases at J; junction bases unmatched: 8. Looked up from germline, CDR1 is SGHNT and CDR2 is YYREEE (reference sequence). The CDR3 contains 15 residues. The CDR3 reads CASSFPGQAIYEQYF. The CDR3 DNA sequence: TGTGCCAGCAGCTTTCCTGGACAGGCGATCTACGAGCAGTACTTC.

The genes are TRBV5-1 and TRBJ1-2; D is uncertain. Germline-derived CDR1 and CDR2 are SGHRS and YFSETQ. The CDR3 sequence is 14 residues long. V was clipped by 4 bases and J by 4 bases, with 14 bases between them. The CDR3: CASSGNRAAYGYTF. CDR3 nucleotide sequence: TGCGCCAGCAGCGGTAACCGGGCCGCCTATGGCTACACCTTC. Filled out from reference TRBV5-1 and TRBJ1-2, the complete variable domain reads KAGVTQTPRYLIKTRGQQVTLSCSPISGHRSVSWYQQTPGQGLQFLFEYFSETQRNKGNFPGRFSGRQFSNSRSEMNVSTLELGDSALYLCASSGNRAAYGYTFGSGTRLTVV.

Only a few counts were recorded for this clonotype. The chain links TRBV7-6 to TRBJ2-3; D is undetermined. Germline V CDR1 and CDR2: SGHVS, FNYEAQ. This CDR3 contains 14 residues. V lost 4 bases to trimming and J lost 0 bases, with 8 bases between them. The CDR3 DNA reads TGTGCCAGCAGCTCGACACAGAGCACAGATACGCAGTATTTT. Translation: CASSSTQSTDTQYF.

This clonotype was detected ten times or more. The chain combines TRBV10-1 with TRBJ2-7; a possible D gene is TRBD1 (6 bases). Germline V gene sequence: CDR1 WNHNN, CDR2 SYGVQD (reference sequence). Trimming pared 3 bases from V and 2 bases from J, leaving 23 bases between. The CDR3 totals 18 residues. CDR3 sequence (DNA): TGCGCCAGCAGTGATAAGGCACCATCGGACAGCCCGCCCTACGAGCAGTACTTC. It translates to CASSDKAPSDSPPYEQYF.

The CDR3 spells CSVDPGRWNTEAFF. CDR3 DNA sequence: TGCAGTGTAGACCCCGGACGGTGGAACACTGAAGCTTTCTTT. The chain links TRBV20-1 to TRBJ1-1; no clear D gene. The ends were cut back, 7 bases at V and 1 base at J, with 16 bases in the middle. Germline CDR1 DFQATT, CDR2 SNEGSKA (reference sequence). CDR3 length: 14 amino acids.

Points on this clonotype: The CDR3 does not close with the conserved phenylalanine or tryptophan, likely indicating a read error. This chain uses TRBV20-1 with TRBJ2-7; 7 nucleotides align to TRBD1. This CDR3 comprises 13 residues. The ends lost 5 bases at V and 2 bases at J; junction bases unmatched: 6. Looked up from germline, CDR1 is DFQATT and CDR2 is SNEGSKA (reference sequence). Here the CDR3 DNA reads TGCAGTGCTGCACGACAGGGCGCCTACGAGCAGTACCTC. This codes for CSAARQGAYEQYL.

This clonotype was detected a few times. The germline gene is not matched at one end of the junction; a read error may be the cause. CDR3 protein: CASSEFRDRGLYEQYF. CDR3 nucleotide sequence: TGTGCCAGCAGTGAGTTCCGGGACAGGGGGCTGTACGAGCAGTACTTC. The gene calls are TRBV10-3 and TRBJ2-5; 12 nucleotides line up with TRBD1. The J call may be incorrect, as the DNA end agrees better with TRBJ2-7. Germline CDR1 is ENHRY and CDR2 is SYGVKD. The CDR3 totals 16 residues.

The count of this clonotype is one. This chain connects TRBV7-9 to TRBJ2-1, with 8 bases fitting TRBD2. Germline-derived CDR1 and CDR2 are SEHNR and FQNEAQ (reference sequence). J lost 12 bases, V lost 6 bases, and 13 bases had no gene match. CDR3 length equals 14 residues. The CDR3 coding sequence is TGTGCCAGCAGTCTGCCCCTAGCGGGCGAGAGGCAGTTCTTC. Protein: CASSLPLAGERQFF.

V and J are TRBV7-2 and TRBJ1-2, with 9 bases identical to TRBD1. Trimming at V came to 4 bases and at J to 8 bases, leaving 8 bases not matched to a gene. CDR1 SGHTA and CDR2 FQGNSA come from the germline V gene. This CDR3 is built from 14 residues. The CDR3 nucleotides are TGTGCCAGCAGCTCTCAAACAGGGGGCGGCGGCTACACCTTC. This codes for CASSSQTGGGGYTF. Together with reference TRBV7-2 and TRBJ1-2, the CDR3 gives the full variable domain: GAGVSQSPSNKVTEKGKDVELRCDPISGHTALYWYRQSLGQGLEFLIYFQGNSAPDKSGLPSDRFSAERTGGSVSTLTIQRTQQEDSAVYLCASSSQTGGGGYTFGSGTRLTVV.

This chain links TRBV7-2 with TRBJ1-1; D is ambiguous. V was cut by 5 bases and J by 8 bases, with 12 bases left in between. The CDR3 runs 12 residues. Germline-derived CDR1 and CDR2 are SGHTA and FQGNSA. In nucleotides, the CDR3 is TGTGCCAGCAGCCCGTCTTTTGGGGAAGCTTTCTTT. As protein: CASSPSFGEAFF. Together with reference TRBV7-2 and TRBJ1-1, the CDR3 gives the full variable domain: GAGVSQSPSNKVTEKGKDVELRCDPISGHTALYWYRQSLGQGLEFLIYFQGNSAPDKSGLPSDRFSAERTGGSVSTLTIQRTQQEDSAVYLCASSPSFGEAFFGQGTRLTVV.